The rows below give T cell receptor beta chains drawn from one sample of a study of response to subunit inactivated influenza vaccine. From the RT-PCR reads, TCRdb called clonotypes with MiXCR, one entry per CDR3 protein. The sample holds hundreds of thousands of distinct CDR3 sequences, approximately 15% seen once. This specimen consisted of PBMCs from blood, obtained approximately 15 days before vaccination. These receptors were taken from a man aged 45-65 years who received an inactivated influenza vaccine. Both conserved end residues are part of each CDR3. The D gene is left open where the match is weak. Clone size is given for some rows only: seen once, a few or many times, or a class if the clone is expanded.

.	TRBV30	.	TRBJ1-2	TGTGCCTGGAGTCCGTACAACTATGGCTACACCTTC	CAWSPYNYGYTF
TRBD1	TRBV30	.	TRBJ2-7	TGTGCCTGGAGTTTCGGACAGGGCCTCAACGAGCAGTACTTC	CAWSFGQGLNEQYF
.	TRBV15	.	TRBJ2-2	TGTGCCACCAGCAGGGCCGCAGGGGACTACGGGGAGCTGTTTTTT	CATSRAAGDYGELFF
TRBD1	TRBV10-3	many	TRBJ2-3	TGTGCCATCAGTGAGTCGAACAGGGGTAGGACAGATACGCAGTATTTT	CAISESNRGRTDTQYF
.	TRBV27	few	TRBJ2-7	TGTGCCAGCAGTTCGGGACCGGGGACCCACGAGCAGTACTTC	CASSSGPGTHEQYF
.	TRBV12-3/TRBV12-4	few	TRBJ2-1	TGTGCCAGCAGTTTAAGGGGGTATGGTGAGCAGTTCTTC	CASSLRGYGEQFF
TRBD1	TRBV11-2	.	TRBJ2-5	TGTGCCAGCAGCATTAACAGGGGGCCGGGAGAGACCCAGTACTTC	CASSINRGPGETQYF
.	TRBV28	.	TRBJ2-3	TGTGCCAGCAGTTTTTGGGGAGGGACAGGCCTTAGCACAGATACGCAGTATTTT	CASSFWGGTGLSTDTQYF
TRBD2	TRBV5-4	.	TRBJ2-5	TGTGCCAGCAGCTTGGAGCGGGGGTCCCAAGAGACCCAGTACTTC	CASSLERGSQETQYF
.	TRBV20-1	few	TRBJ2-1	TGCAGTGCTATTGGGGGAGTTAGGCTCTCCTACAATGAGCAGTTCTTC	CSAIGGVRLSYNEQFF